Described below is a single T cell receptor beta chain sequence and its context. Its specificity is unknown. The data originate from a study of T cell responses to AZD1222 COVID-19 vaccine. The method was immunoSEQ multiplex PCR; TCRdb's version includes in-frame clones alone and lacks a portion of them. The sample yields some 120,000 clones, roughly 84% seen once. Findings and caveats of the study: Spike-specific TCR breadth rose after two AZD1222 doses, and depth rose as well.

Trimming removed 0 bases at V and 4 bases at J, with 10 bases between. CDR1 is GTSNPN and CDR2 is SVGIG in the germline V gene (reference sequence). The CDR3 contains 14 residues. The chain combines TRBV30 with TRBJ1-3; D perhaps matches TRBD1 (6 bases). The sequencing here drew on peripheral blood, taken on day 0 of AZD1222 vaccination. The TCR comes from an adult in good health. CDR3 in DNA: TGTGCCTGGAGTGTAGGGGGTCTCGGAAACACCATATATTTT. It specifies CAWSVGGLGNTIYF.